This TCR beta chain was recovered during a study of T cell responses to AZD1222 COVID-19 vaccine. General observations from the study: Vaccine-associated CD4 TCRs spanned spike, dominant at 160-218 and 743-854.

The CDR3 totals 13 residues. Germline CDR1 reads MNHEY; CDR2 reads SVGAGI. Trimming shortened V by 6 bases and J by 6 bases, and 9 bases separated the two germline ends. Comment on this clone: The antigen is not known.

The data were produced by immunoSEQ multiplex PCR, yet TCRdb's version contains in-frame clones alone and is incomplete. The sample has 150,000 to 200,000 clones; 85% to 90% are singletons. The source of this sequence is an adult in good health. The chain carries TRBV6-5 and TRBJ1-6; D possibly corresponds to TRBD1 (5 bases). The sample was peripheral blood, taken on day 0 of AZD1222 vaccination. Here the CDR3 DNA reads TGTGCCAGCAGAGAGGGGCCTAATTCACCCCTCCACTTT. It is translated as CASREGPNSPLHF.